This T cell receptor beta chain was sequenced for a study of blood T cell repertoires in COVID-19. Profiling relied on immunoSEQ multiplex PCR, and the TCRdb table lists in-frame clones only, not all of them. The table shows approximately 90,000 clones, with roughly 80% occurring only once. This clone was seen just once. The CDR3 is 15 amino acids. Unmatched junction bases numbered 6, after V lost 0 bases and J lost 2 bases. Germline assignment: CDR1 GTSNPN and CDR2 SVGIG (reference sequence). Sequenced: peripheral blood. This chain uses TRBV30 with TRBJ1-2; 7 positions agree with TRBD1. The receptor's source is a woman older than 75 with acute or convalescent COVID-19. CDR3 in amino acids: CAWSVTATGNYGYTF. The CDR3 nucleotides are TGTGCCTGGAGTGTCACAGCGACAGGGAACTATGGCTACACCTTC.